The subject of this entry is one TCR beta chain. Its antigen is undetermined. The source of the sample is a study of somatic mutations in cytotoxic T cells in rheumatoid arthritis. Across the study: Peripheral blood samples of around 30 ml EDTA were taken from patients directly after diagnosis and before treatment. The flow sorting of some V beta antibody-stained T-cell populations reached nearly 100% purity, and the sorted populations included V beta1+ cells sequenced for TCRB.

CDR3 length equals 14 residues. Looked up from germline, CDR1 is MDHEN and CDR2 is SYDVKM. Trimming shortened V by 6 bases and J by 8 bases, and 19 bases separated the two germline ends. Produced via immunoSEQ multiplex PCR; TCRdb's table is partial and in-frame only. Of 9,200 or so clones in the sample, 75% to 80% were seen once. Study outcomes and limitations: Age-matched healthy controls and rheumatoid arthritis patients had CD8+ T-cell clonality that did not differ significantly.

This sequence originates from an adult with rheumatoid arthritis. The rearrangement joins TRBV28 to TRBJ1-2, with unresolved D. The sequencing sample was made of CD8+ T cells sorted from blood. CDR3 coding DNA: TGTGCCAGCAGACCAACCACAAAATTGGCAGGCTACACCTTC. Amino acid sequence: CASRPTTKLAGYTF.